A single sample gave rise to the 10 T cell receptor beta chains below, sequenced in a study of blood T cell repertoires in COVID-19. Assay used: immunoSEQ multiplex PCR; TCRdb lists only in-frame clones, some missing. The repertoire holds 310,000 or so clones, with 86% as singletons. The source material was peripheral blood. The origin of the receptors is a woman between 45 and 60 years old with acute or convalescent COVID-19.

This chain connects TRBV7-3 to TRBJ2-7; 10 bases are a match to TRBD1. The CDR3 is 16 amino acids. Trimming at V came to 1 base and at J to 2 bases, leaving 5 bases not matched to a gene. From germline, CDR1 is SGHTA and CDR2 FQGTGA. CDR3 in amino acids: CASSLIRQGAAYEQYF. Written as DNA, the CDR3 is TGTGCCAGCAGCTTAATTCGACAGGGGGCCGCCTACGAGCAGTACTTC. Full variable domain (missing parts from reference TRBV7-3 and TRBJ2-7): GAGVSQTPSNKVTEKGKYVELRCDPISGHTALYWYRQSLGQGPEFLIYFQGTGAADDSGLPNDRFFAVRPEGSVSTLKIQRTERGDSAVYLCASSLIRQGAAYEQYFGPGTRLTVT.

The chain is built from TRBV6-5 and TRBJ1-2; TRBD1 might be the D (5 bases). The germline V gene has CDR1 MNHEY and CDR2 SVGAGI. This CDR3 has 13 residues. The V gene lost 6 bases and the J gene lost 2 bases, with 10 bases spanning the gap. CDR3 coding DNA: TGTGCCAGCAGCCCGGGACTGAACTATGGCTACACCTTC. As protein: CASSPGLNYGYTF.

The chain links TRBV6-5 to TRBJ1-5; D is unresolved. Trimming pared 6 bases from V and 4 bases from J, leaving 7 bases between. The CDR3 contains 12 residues. The germline gives CDR1 MNHEY, CDR2 SVGAGI. CDR3 in amino acids: CASSRINQPQHF. The CDR3 coding sequence is TGTGCCAGCAGCAGGATTAATCAGCCCCAGCATTTT.

The chain uses TRBV5-1 and TRBJ2-1; 11 bases are a match to TRBD2. The germline CDR1 and CDR2 sequences are SGHRS and YFSETQ. The ends lost 0 bases at V and 5 bases at J; junction bases unmatched: 7. The CDR3 runs 17 residues. The CDR3 reads CASSLDGPGLADNEQFF. The CDR3, as DNA: TGCGCCAGCAGCTTGGACGGACCGGGACTAGCGGACAATGAGCAGTTCTTC. Complete variable domain (other parts from reference TRBV5-1 and TRBJ2-1): KAGVTQTPRYLIKTRGQQVTLSCSPISGHRSVSWYQQTPGQGLQFLFEYFSETQRNKGNFPGRFSGRQFSNSRSEMNVSTLELGDSALYLCASSLDGPGLADNEQFFGPGTRLTVL.

The V call is TRBV6-5, the J call TRBJ1-6; 9 bases map to TRBD1. The ends lost 6 bases at V and 7 bases at J; junction bases unmatched: 7. The germline V gene encodes CDR1 MNHEY and CDR2 SVGAGI. The CDR3 is made up of 15 amino acids. This CDR3 is CASRPWDRENSPLHF. The CDR3 coding sequence is TGTGCCAGCAGACCCTGGGACAGGGAGAATTCACCCCTCCACTTT.

The chain employs TRBV6-5 and TRBJ1-1, with a weak D call TRBD1 (6 bases). Germline CDR1 is MNHEY and CDR2 is SVGAGI. The CDR3 has 14 residues. V shed 0 bases and J shed 4 bases, with 9 bases lying between them. The CDR3 region is CASSYSRGGTEAFF. The CDR3 nucleotides read TGTGCCAGCAGTTACTCCAGGGGTGGCACTGAAGCTTTCTTT.

The chain links TRBV18 to TRBJ2-3; a weak D match, TRBD2 (6 bases). Looked up from germline, CDR1 is KGHSH and CDR2 is LQKENI. V shed 0 bases and J shed 4 bases, with 8 bases lying between them. The CDR3 extends over 14 amino acids. The CDR3 here is CASSPPAGSDTQYF. CDR3 in DNA: TGTGCCAGCTCACCACCGGCGGGATCAGATACGCAGTATTTT.

The chain links TRBV2 to TRBJ2-3, with 9 bases identical to TRBD2. V lost 7 bases, J lost 2 bases, and 13 bases stayed unmatched. The CDR3 has 17 residues. Germline V gene lookup returns CDR1 SNHLY and CDR2 FYNNEI. The chain's CDR3 is CASTSEGREGLTDTQYF. The CDR3 nucleotides read TGTGCCAGCACCTCGGAGGGGCGGGAGGGCCTCACAGATACGCAGTATTTT.

The chain recombines TRBV7-9 with TRBJ1-4, with 7 bases that match TRBD1. CDR1 and CDR2 from the germline V gene are SEHNR and FQNEAQ (reference sequence). Trimming removed 0 bases from V and 4 bases from J; junction bases left unmatched: 5. This CDR3 contains 16 residues. The CDR3 reads CASSLARGLGNEKLFF. DNA of the CDR3: TGTGCCAGCAGCTTAGCGAGGGGGCTCGGTAATGAAAAACTGTTTTTT.

The V call is TRBV9, the J call TRBJ2-1; D is unresolved. Germline assignment: CDR1 SGDLS and CDR2 YYNGEE. Between the trimmed V and J ends, which lost 2 bases and 5 bases, there was a span of 11 bases. This CDR3 spans 14 amino acids. This CDR3 reads CASSVGSTNNEQFF. DNA of the CDR3: TGTGCCAGCAGCGTTGGAAGTACTAACAATGAGCAGTTCTTC.